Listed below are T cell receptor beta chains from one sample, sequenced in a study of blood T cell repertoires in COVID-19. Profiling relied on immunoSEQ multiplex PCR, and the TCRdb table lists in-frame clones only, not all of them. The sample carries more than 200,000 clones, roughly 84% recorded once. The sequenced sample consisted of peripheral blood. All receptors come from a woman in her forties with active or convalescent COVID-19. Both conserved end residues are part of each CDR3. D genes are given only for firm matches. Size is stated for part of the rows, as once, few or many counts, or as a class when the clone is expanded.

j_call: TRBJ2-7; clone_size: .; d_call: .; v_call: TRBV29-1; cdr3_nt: TGCAGCGTTGAGGGAGGAGACAGCCAAGCCTACGAGCAGTACTTC; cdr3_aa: CSVEGGDSQAYEQYF
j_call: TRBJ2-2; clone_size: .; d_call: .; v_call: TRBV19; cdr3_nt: TGTGCCAGTAGTCCCCGGGGTGGGGTCTATCGGACCGGGGAGCTGTTTTTT; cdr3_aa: CASSPRGGVYRTGELFF
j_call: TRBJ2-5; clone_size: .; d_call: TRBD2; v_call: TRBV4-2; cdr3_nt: TGTGCCAGCAGCCAGCGGCTAGCGGGGGGGAGTCAAGAGACCCAGTACTTC; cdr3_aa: CASSQRLAGGSQETQYF
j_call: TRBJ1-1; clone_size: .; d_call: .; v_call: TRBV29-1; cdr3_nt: TGCAGCGTTGAAGAAGGGGGAAAATCGTATTGTTTCTTT; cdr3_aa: CSVEEGGKSYCFF
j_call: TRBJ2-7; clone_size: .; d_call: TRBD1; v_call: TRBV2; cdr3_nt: TGTGCCAGCGGGACAGGGGGCGTTGAGCAGTACTTC; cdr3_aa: CASGTGGVEQYF
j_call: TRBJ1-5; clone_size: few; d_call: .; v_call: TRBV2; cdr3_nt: TGTGCCAGCAACCTCCAGGGTGAAGGCAATCAGCCCCAGCATTTT; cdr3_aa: CASNLQGEGNQPQHF
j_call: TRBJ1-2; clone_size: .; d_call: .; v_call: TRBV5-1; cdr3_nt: TGCGCCAGCAGCTCCCTGTTTGGGGGCGGCGACTATGGCTACACCTTC; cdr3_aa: CASSSLFGGGDYGYTF
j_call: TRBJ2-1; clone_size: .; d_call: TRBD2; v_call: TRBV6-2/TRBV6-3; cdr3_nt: TGTGCCAGCAGCCCTACTAGCGGGGGTCGCTACAATGAGCAGTTCTTC; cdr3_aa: CASSPTSGGRYNEQFF
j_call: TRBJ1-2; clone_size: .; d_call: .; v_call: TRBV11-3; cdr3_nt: TGTGCCAGCAGCTTAGCCTCCGGGCAGGGGTTTGGCTACACCTTC; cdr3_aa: CASSLASGQGFGYTF
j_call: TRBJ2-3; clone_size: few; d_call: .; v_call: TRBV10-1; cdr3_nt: TGCGCCAGCAGTTATGGGGGGACAGATACGCAGTATTTT; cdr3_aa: CASSYGGTDTQYF
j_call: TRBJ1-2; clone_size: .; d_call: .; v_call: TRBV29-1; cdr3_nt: TGCAGCGTTGACGGGGGTCGTGGCTACACCTTC; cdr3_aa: CSVDGGRGYTF
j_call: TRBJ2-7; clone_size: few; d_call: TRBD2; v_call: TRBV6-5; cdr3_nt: TGTGCCAGCAGTTTGACTAGCGGGGGGGCCTACGAGCAGTACTTC; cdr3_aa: CASSLTSGGAYEQYF
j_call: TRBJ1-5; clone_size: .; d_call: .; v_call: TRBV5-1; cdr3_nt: TGCGCCAGCAGCTCCGGGAACCAGCCCCAGCATTTT; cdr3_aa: CASSSGNQPQHF
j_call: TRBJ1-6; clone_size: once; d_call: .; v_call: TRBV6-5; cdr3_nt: TGTGCCAGCAGTTCTCTTCTAACAGGGATCCTCCACTTT; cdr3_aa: CASSSLLTGILHF
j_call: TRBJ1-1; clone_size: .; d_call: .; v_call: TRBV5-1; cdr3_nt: TGCGCCAGCAGCCCTCTAGGTGGCGGAGGTAGCACTGAAGCTTTCTTT; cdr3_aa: CASSPLGGGGSTEAFF
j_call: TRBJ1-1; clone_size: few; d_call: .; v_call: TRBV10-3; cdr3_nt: TGTGCCATCAGTTATGCCCAGACTGAAGCTTTCTTT; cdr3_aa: CAISYAQTEAFF
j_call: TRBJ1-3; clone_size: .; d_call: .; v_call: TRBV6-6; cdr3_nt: TGTGCCAGCAGCCGGGACACCTACTCTGGAAACACCATATATTTT; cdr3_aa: CASSRDTYSGNTIYF
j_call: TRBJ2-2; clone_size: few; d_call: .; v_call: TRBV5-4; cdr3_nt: TGTGCCAGCACCTCCCCGGTTTCCGGGGAGCTGTTTTTT; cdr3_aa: CASTSPVSGELFF
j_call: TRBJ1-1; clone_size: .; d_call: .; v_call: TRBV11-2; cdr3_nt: TGTGCCAGCAGCTTGGGGGGAGTAAGAAACACTGAAGCTTTCTTT; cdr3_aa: CASSLGGVRNTEAFF
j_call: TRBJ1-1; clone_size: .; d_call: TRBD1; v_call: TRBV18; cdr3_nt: TGTGCCAGCTCACCACAACAGGGGGTGAACACTGAAGCTTTCTTT; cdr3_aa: CASSPQQGVNTEAFF
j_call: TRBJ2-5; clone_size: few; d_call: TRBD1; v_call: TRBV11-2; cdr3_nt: TGTGCCAGCAGCTTCCCCAAGGGACAGGTGGGCCAAGAGACCCAGTACTTC; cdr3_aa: CASSFPKGQVGQETQYF
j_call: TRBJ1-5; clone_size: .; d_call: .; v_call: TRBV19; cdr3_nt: TGTGCCAGTAGTATGACACAGGAGCCCCAGCATTTT; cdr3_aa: CASSMTQEPQHF
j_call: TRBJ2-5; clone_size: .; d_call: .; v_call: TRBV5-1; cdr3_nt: TGCGCCAGCAGCTTGGTTGGGGGCGCGAAGACCCAGTACTTC; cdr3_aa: CASSLVGGAKTQYF
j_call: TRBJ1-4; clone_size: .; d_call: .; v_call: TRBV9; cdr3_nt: TGTGCCAGCAGCGCACCCCGAGGGCGCGGGACTAATGAAAAACTGTTTTTT; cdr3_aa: CASSAPRGRGTNEKLFF
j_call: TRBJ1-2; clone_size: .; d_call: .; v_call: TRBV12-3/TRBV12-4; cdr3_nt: TGTGCCAGCAGTCCTGCTAACTATGGCTACACCTTC; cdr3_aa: CASSPANYGYTF
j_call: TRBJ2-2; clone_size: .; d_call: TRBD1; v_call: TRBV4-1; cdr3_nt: TGCGCCAGCAGCTCAAGAGGACAGGGGATGACCGGGGAGCTGTTTTTT; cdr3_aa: CASSSRGQGMTGELFF
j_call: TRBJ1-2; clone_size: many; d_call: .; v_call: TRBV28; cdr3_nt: TGTGCCAGCAGTCCTGGGGGCGTTCGCTATGGCTACACCTTC; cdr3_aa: CASSPGGVRYGYTF
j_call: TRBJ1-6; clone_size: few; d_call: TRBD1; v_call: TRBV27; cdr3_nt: TGTGCCAGCAGTTCCGACCTCCAGGGGGCTAGCTCACCCCTCCACTTT; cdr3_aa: CASSSDLQGASSPLHF
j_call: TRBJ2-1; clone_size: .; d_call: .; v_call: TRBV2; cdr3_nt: TGTGTAATCCCAGGGGAACGCAATGAGCAGTTCTTC; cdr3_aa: CVIPGERNEQFF
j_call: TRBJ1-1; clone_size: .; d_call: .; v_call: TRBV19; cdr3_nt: TGTGCCAGTAGTATTCGGGGGAACACTGAAGCTTTCTTT; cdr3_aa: CASSIRGNTEAFF
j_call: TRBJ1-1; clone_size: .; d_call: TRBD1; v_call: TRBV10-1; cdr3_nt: TGCGCCAGCAGTGAGGGGGCAGGGGGGTACACTGAAGCTTTCTTT; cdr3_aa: CASSEGAGGYTEAFF
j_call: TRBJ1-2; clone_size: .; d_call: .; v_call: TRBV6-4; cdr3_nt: TGTGCCAGCCATAAAAAAGACAGCGCTCGGGGCTACACCTTC; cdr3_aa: CASHKKDSARGYTF
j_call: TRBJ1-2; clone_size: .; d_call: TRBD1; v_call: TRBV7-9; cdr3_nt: TGTGCCAGCAGCCTTACAGGGGGCGCCTATGGCTACACCTTC; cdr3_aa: CASSLTGGAYGYTF
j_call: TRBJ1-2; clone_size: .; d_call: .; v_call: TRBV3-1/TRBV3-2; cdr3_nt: TGTGCCAGCAGCCACCACGACAGGCCCCCTCGCTACACCTTC; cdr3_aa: CASSHHDRPPRYTF
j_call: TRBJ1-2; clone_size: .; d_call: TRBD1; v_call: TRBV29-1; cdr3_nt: TGCAGCGTTGAAAGTGGGGACAGGTCAGACTATGGCTACACCTTC; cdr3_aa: CSVESGDRSDYGYTF